This is a list of T cell receptor beta chains from one sample in a study of T cells in Graves' hyperthyroidism and ophthalmopathy. TCRdb passed the multiplex PCR reads through MiXCR, listing each CDR3 protein once. The data contain approximately 210,000 distinct CDR3 sequences, approximately 17% of them singletons. Sample: blood. The receptors here all came from a man aged 50 to 59 with Graves' hyperthyroidism. CDR3s include the opening cysteine and the closing phenylalanine or tryptophan. Each record gives: D gene, clone size, J gene, V gene, CDR3 protein, CDR3 DNA. D genes are given only for firm matches. Clone size appears in some rows only: once, few, many, or a class for an expanded clone.

>TRBD1|many|TRBJ2-3|TRBV29-1
CSVEGRGQGTDTQYF
TGCAGCGTTGAAGGGCGGGGACAGGGCACAGATACGCAGTATTTT
>-|-|TRBJ1-3|TRBV10-3
CAIGTVGNTIYF
TGTGCCATTGGTACTGTGGGAAACACCATATATTTT
>-|-|TRBJ2-5|TRBV9
CASSVGGGRGTQYF
TGTGCCAGCAGCGTAGGAGGGGGGCGCGGGACCCAGTACTTC
>-|many|TRBJ2-3|TRBV28
CAGGQGSTDTQYF
TGTGCCGGGGGGCAGGGGAGCACAGATACGCAGTATTTT
>TRBD1|few|TRBJ1-4|TRBV4-1
CASSQASLRMRGPKTNEKLFF
TGCGCCAGCAGCCAAGCAAGCCTCCGGATGAGGGGGCCGAAGACTAATGAAAAACTGTTTTTT
>-|-|TRBJ1-1|TRBV7-3
CASSYTLNTEAFF
TGTGCCAGCAGCTATACATTGAACACTGAAGCTTTCTTT
>-|few|TRBJ2-1|TRBV7-9
CASSSELAYNEQFF
TGTGCCAGCAGCTCTGAGCTAGCCTACAATGAGCAGTTCTTC
>-|few|TRBJ2-2|TRBV19
CASSIQVAGELFF
TGTGCCAGTAGTATTCAAGTAGCCGGGGAGCTGTTTTTT
>-|-|TRBJ2-1|TRBV20-1
CSARDREGSFYNEQFF
TGCAGTGCTAGAGATAGAGAGGGTTCTTTTTACAATGAGCAGTTCTTC
>TRBD2|-|TRBJ2-7|TRBV11-2
CASSILAGGGEQYF
TGTGCCAGCAGCATTCTAGCGGGAGGCGGGGAGCAGTACTTC
>-|-|TRBJ2-5|TRBV5-1
CASSLALQGNQETQYF
TGCGCCAGCAGCTTGGCCCTGCAGGGAAACCAAGAGACCCAGTACTTC
>-|-|TRBJ2-5|TRBV15
CATSSLRERPQETQYF
TGTGCCACCAGCAGTCTAAGGGAACGGCCCCAAGAGACCCAGTACTTC
>-|many|TRBJ2-3|TRBV3-1
CASSRMDTQYF
TGTGCCAGCAGCCGGATGGATACGCAGTATTTT
>TRBD1|many|TRBJ1-4|TRBV7-2
CASSSGQGAAPWGDEKLFF
TGTGCCAGCAGCTCCGGACAGGGGGCCGCTCCCTGGGGAGATGAAAAACTGTTTTTT
>-|few|TRBJ2-1|TRBV3-1
CASSLGHRGNEQFF
TGTGCCAGCAGCCTAGGACACCGAGGGAATGAGCAGTTCTTC
>-|few|TRBJ2-3|TRBV20-1
CSAREISTDTQYF
TGCAGTGCTAGAGAGATAAGCACAGATACGCAGTATTTT
>-|few|TRBJ2-5|TRBV5-1
CASSLALSEKETQYF
TGCGCCAGCAGCTTGGCTCTGTCGGAAAAAGAGACCCAGTACTTC
>TRBD1|many|TRBJ1-1|TRBV11-3
CASSRGQGGNTEAFF
TGTGCCAGCAGCCGGGGACAGGGTGGGAACACTGAAGCTTTCTTT
>-|many|TRBJ1-1|TRBV18
CASSPLTPGREAFF
TGTGCCAGCTCACCACTGACACCCGGCCGCGAAGCTTTCTTT
>-|many|TRBJ2-4|TRBV28
CASSPYGGTGGKNIQYF
TGTGCCAGCAGTCCCTACGGGGGTACGGGTGGCAAAAACATTCAGTACTTC
>TRBD1|many|TRBJ1-2|TRBV28
CASSDGQGQGYTF
TGTGCCAGCAGTGACGGACAGGGGCAGGGCTACACCTTC
>-|many|TRBJ2-7|TRBV5-7
CASSLRLKYEQYF
TGTGCCAGCAGCTTGAGGCTAAAATACGAGCAGTACTTC
>-|-|TRBJ2-3|TRBV24-1
CATSLTGGGTDTQYF
TGTGCCACCAGCCTTACAGGGGGGGGCACAGATACGCAGTATTTT
>TRBD2|many|TRBJ2-7|TRBV12-3/TRBV12-4
CASSPSGRASYEQYF
TGTGCCAGCAGTCCAAGCGGGAGGGCTTCCTACGAGCAGTACTTC